This T cell receptor beta chain was obtained from a study of cytomegalovirus exposure and HLA in healthy donors. The wider study: An earlier analysis found roughly 100 million unique TCR beta sequences from about 179 million T cells.

CDR3 length: 14 residues. V gave up 2 bases and J gave up 5 bases; unmatched junction bases: 2. Germline CDR1 and CDR2: SGHNT and YYREEE (reference sequence). General observations from the study: Differences between HLA loci emerged in a later analysis of TCR association rates, with DRB1 most and HLA-C fewest. The authors considered a cluster of highly shared sequence variants likely to be a sequencing artifact.

On this clone: Its antigen is undetermined.

The PCR employed 60 Vbeta primers together with 13 Jbeta primers. Using immunoSEQ multiplex PCR, the repertoire was profiled, and TCRdb retains in-frame clones only, with some absent. The sample has under 200,000 clones; approximately 80% are singletons. The J gene is TRBJ2-5, the V gene TRBV5-4; 11 positions agree with TRBD2. The sequenced sample consisted of PBMCs. The TCR originated in a woman between 18 and 30 years old in good health and CMV-seronegative. This CDR3 is CASSFSGRVETQYF. As DNA, the CDR3 is TGTGCCAGCAGCTTTAGCGGGAGGGTCGAGACCCAGTACTTC.